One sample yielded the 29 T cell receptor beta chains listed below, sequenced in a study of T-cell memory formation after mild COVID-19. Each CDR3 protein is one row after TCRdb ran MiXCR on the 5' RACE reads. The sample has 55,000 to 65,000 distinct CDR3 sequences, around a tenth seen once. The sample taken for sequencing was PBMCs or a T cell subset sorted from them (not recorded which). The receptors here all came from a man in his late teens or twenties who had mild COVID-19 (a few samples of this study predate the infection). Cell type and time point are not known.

This CDR3 reads CASSLTPSGYNEQFF. The CDR3 DNA reads TGTGCCAGCAGCTTAACACCTAGCGGGTACAATGAGCAGTTCTTC. This chain uses TRBV7-3 with TRBJ2-1; 8 bases map to TRBD2. Germline V CDR1 and CDR2: SGHTA, FQGTGA. The CDR3 is 15 residues long. V shed 0 bases and J 4 bases; nucleotides not matched to a gene: 2. Full variable domain (outside the CDR3, taken from reference TRBV7-3 and TRBJ2-1): GAGVSQTPSNKVTEKGKYVELRCDPISGHTALYWYRQSLGQGPEFLIYFQGTGAADDSGLPNDRFFAVRPEGSVSTLKIQRTERGDSAVYLCASSLTPSGYNEQFFGPGTRLTVL.

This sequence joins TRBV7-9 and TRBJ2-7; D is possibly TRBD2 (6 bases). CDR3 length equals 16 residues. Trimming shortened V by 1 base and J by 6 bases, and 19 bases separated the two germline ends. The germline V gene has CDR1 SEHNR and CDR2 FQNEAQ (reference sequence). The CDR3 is CASSLGPGGAGSEQYV. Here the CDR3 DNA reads TGTGCCAGCAGCTTAGGGCCTGGTGGGGCGGGGAGCGAGCAGTACGTC.

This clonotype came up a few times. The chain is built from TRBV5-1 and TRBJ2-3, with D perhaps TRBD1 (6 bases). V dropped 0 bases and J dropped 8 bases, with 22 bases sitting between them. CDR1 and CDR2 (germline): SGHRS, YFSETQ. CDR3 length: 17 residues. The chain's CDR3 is CASSLGYGPTEGGTQYF. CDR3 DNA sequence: TGCGCCAGCAGCTTGGGGTATGGCCCCACCGAAGGGGGTACGCAGTATTTT.

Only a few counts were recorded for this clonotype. CDR3 sequence (DNA): TGTGCCACCAGGCCAGCCCGAAACAGGGGTAGGATAGATACGCAGTATTTT. As protein: CATRPARNRGRIDTQYF. The chain has TRBV24-1 and TRBJ2-3, with 7 bases lining up with TRBD1. Unmatched junction bases numbered 17, after V lost 7 bases and J lost 5 bases. Germline CDR1 and CDR2: KGHDR and SFDVKD. The CDR3 runs 17 residues.

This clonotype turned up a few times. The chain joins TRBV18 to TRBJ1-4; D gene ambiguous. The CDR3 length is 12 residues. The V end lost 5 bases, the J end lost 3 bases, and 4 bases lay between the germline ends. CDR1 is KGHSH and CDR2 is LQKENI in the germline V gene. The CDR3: CASSTANEKLFF. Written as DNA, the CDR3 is TGTGCCAGCTCAACGGCTAATGAAAAACTGTTTTTT.

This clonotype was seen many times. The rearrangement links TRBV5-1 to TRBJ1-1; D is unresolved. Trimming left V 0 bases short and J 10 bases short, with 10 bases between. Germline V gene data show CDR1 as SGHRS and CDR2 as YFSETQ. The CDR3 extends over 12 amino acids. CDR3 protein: CASSLEGVGAFF. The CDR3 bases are TGCGCCAGCAGCTTGGAGGGTGTCGGAGCTTTCTTT.

Here the CDR3 reads CSATSGTGAGETQYF. The CDR3 region has the DNA TGCAGTGCTACCTCCGGGACAGGGGCCGGGGAGACCCAGTACTTC. V usage is TRBV20-1 and J usage is TRBJ2-5; 10 bases are shared with TRBD1. The CDR3 has 15 residues. V lost 4 bases and J lost 5; bases outside the gene matches: 10. Germline CDR1 is DFQATT and CDR2 is SNEGSKA (reference sequence).

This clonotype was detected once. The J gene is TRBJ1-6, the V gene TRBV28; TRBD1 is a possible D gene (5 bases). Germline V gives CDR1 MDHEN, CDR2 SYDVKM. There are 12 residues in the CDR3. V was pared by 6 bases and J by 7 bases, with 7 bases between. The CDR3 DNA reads TGTGCCAGCAGGGACATAAATTCACCCCTCCACTTT. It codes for CASRDINSPLHF. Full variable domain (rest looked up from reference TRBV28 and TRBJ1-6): DVKVTQSSRYLVKRTGEKVFLECVQDMDHENMFWYRQDPGLGLRLIYFSYDVKMKEKGDIPEGYSVSREKKERFSLILESASTNQTSMYLCASRDINSPLHFGNGTRLTVT.

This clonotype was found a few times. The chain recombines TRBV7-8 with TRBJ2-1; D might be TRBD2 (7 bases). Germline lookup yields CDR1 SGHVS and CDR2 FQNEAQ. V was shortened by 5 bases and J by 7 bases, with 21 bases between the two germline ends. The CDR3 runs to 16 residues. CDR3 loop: CASSVGAGGGANEQFF. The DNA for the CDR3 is TGTGCCAGCAGCGTGGGGGCCGGAGGGGGGGCAAATGAGCAGTTCTTC.

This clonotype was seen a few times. The CDR3, as DNA: TGTGCCAGCAGCACAGATAAGGGGCCCTGGTCACCCCTCCACTTT. Translating gives CASSTDKGPWSPLHF. This chain connects TRBV11-2 to TRBJ1-6; TRBD1 might be the D (5 bases). The germline V gene encodes CDR1 SGHAT and CDR2 FQNNGV. The CDR3 spans 15 residues. V was clipped by 5 bases and J by 10 bases, with 18 bases between them.

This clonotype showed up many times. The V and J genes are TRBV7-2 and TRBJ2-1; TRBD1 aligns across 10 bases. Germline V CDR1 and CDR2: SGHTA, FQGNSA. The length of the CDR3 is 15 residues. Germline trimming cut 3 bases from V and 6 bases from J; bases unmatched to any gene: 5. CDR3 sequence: CASSFDRGLINEQFF. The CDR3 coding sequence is TGTGCCAGCAGCTTCGACAGGGGGCTGATCAATGAGCAGTTCTTC. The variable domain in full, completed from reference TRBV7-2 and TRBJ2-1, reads GAGVSQSPSNKVTEKGKDVELRCDPISGHTALYWYRQSLGQGLEFLIYFQGNSAPDKSGLPSDRFSAERTGGSVSTLTIQRTQQEDSAVYLCASSFDRGLINEQFFGPGTRLTVL.

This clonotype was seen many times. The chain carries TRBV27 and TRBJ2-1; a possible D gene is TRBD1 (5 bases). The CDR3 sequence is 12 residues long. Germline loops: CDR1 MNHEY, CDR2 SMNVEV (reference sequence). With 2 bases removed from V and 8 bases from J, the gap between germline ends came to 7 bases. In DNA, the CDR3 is TGTGCCAGCAGTTTACAGGGTGATGAGCAGTTCTTC. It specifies CASSLQGDEQFF.

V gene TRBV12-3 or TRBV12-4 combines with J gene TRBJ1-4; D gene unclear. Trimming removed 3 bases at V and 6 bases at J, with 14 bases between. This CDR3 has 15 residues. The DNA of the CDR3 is TGTGCCAGCAGTTTGGCGGGCCTGGGAGATGAAAAACTGTTTTTT. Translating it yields CASSLAGLGDEKLFF.

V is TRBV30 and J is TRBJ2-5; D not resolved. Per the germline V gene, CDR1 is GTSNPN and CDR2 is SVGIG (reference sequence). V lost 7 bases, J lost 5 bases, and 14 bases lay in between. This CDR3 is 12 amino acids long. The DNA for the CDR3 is TGTGCCTACCTCGGCGTGTCCGAGACCCAGTACTTC. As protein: CAYLGVSETQYF. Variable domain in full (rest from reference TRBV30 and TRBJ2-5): SQTIHQWPATLVQPVGSPLSLECTVEGTSNPNLYWYRQAAGRGLQLLFYSVGIGQISSEVPQNLSASRPQDRQFILSSKKLLLSDSGFYLCAYLGVSETQYFGPGTRLLVL.

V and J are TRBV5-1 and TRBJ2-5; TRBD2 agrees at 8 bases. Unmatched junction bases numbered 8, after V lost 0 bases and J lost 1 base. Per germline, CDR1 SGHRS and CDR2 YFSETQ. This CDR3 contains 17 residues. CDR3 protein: CASSLVAGGPTQETQYF. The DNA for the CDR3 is TGCGCCAGCAGCTTGGTTGCGGGGGGACCTACCCAAGAGACCCAGTACTTC. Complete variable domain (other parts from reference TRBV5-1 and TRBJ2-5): KAGVTQTPRYLIKTRGQQVTLSCSPISGHRSVSWYQQTPGQGLQFLFEYFSETQRNKGNFPGRFSGRQFSNSRSEMNVSTLELGDSALYLCASSLVAGGPTQETQYFGPGTRLLVL.

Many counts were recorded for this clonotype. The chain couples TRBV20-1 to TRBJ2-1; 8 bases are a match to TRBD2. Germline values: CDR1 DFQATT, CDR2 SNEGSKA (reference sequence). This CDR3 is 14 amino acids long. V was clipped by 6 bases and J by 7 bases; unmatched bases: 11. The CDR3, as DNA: TGCAGTGCCCCGGGTCAGCGGGGGACTAATGAGCAGTTCTTC. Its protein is CSAPGQRGTNEQFF.

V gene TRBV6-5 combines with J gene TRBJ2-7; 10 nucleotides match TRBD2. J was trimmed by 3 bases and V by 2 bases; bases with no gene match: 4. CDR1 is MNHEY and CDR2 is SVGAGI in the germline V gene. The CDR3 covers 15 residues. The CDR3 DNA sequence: TGTGCCAGCAGTTACCTGCCTAGCGGGGGCTACGAGCAGTACTTC. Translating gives CASSYLPSGGYEQYF.

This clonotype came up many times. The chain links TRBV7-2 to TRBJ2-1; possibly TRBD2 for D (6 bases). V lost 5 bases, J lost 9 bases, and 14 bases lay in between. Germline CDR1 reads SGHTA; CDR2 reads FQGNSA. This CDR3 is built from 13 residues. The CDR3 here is CASSASSVGEQFF. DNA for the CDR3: TGTGCCAGCAGCGCCTCTAGCGTTGGTGAGCAGTTCTTC.

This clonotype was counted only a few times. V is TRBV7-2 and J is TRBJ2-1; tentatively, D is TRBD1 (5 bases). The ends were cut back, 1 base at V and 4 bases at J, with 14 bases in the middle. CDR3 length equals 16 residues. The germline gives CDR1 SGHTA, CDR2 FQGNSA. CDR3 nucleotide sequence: TGTGCCAGCAGCTTAGAGCAGGGAACAAGGTACAATGAGCAGTTCTTC. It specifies CASSLEQGTRYNEQFF.

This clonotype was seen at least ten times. This CDR3 is CASSRTGTVPDTQYF. CDR3 nucleotide sequence: TGTGCCAGCAGCAGGACAGGGACAGTTCCAGATACGCAGTATTTT. The chain joins TRBV5-6 to TRBJ2-3; 8 bases are a match to TRBD1. The CDR3 covers 15 residues. J was trimmed by 4 bases and V by 4 bases; bases with no gene match: 8. Germline-derived CDR1 and CDR2 are SGHDT and YYEEEE.

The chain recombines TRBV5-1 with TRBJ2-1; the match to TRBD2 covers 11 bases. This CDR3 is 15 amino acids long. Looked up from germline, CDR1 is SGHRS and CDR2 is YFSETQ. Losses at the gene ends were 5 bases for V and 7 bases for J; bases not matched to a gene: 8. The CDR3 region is CASSSTSGVANEQFF. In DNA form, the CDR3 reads TGCGCCAGCAGTTCGACTAGCGGGGTGGCAAATGAGCAGTTCTTC.

CDR3 DNA sequence: TGTGCCAGCACCGACCTATTGCCCTCGGGAGCTTTCTTT. Encoded protein: CASTDLLPSGAFF. The chain has TRBV6-2 or TRBV6-3 and TRBJ1-1, with D unclear. V was pared by 7 bases and J by 10 bases, with 19 bases between. This CDR3 spans 13 amino acids. Germline loops: CDR1 MNHEY, CDR2 SVGEGT.

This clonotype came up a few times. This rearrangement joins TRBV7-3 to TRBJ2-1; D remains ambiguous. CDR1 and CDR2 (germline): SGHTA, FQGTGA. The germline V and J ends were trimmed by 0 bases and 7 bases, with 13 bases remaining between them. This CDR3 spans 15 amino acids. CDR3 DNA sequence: TGTGCCAGCAGCTTAACCTCGACGACGGAAAATGAGCAGTTCTTC. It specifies CASSLTSTTENEQFF.

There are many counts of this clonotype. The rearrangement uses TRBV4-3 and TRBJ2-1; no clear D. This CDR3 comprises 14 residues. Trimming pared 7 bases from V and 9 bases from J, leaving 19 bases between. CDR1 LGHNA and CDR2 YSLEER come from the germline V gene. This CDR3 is CASKHTTTTGEQFF. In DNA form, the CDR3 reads TGCGCCAGCAAGCACACTACAACCACGGGTGAGCAGTTCTTC.

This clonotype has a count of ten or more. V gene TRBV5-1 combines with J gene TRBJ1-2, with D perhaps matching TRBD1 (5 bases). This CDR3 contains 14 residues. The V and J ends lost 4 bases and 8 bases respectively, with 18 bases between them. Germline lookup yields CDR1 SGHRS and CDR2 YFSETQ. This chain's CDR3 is CASSRGIRSGGYTF. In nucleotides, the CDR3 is TGCGCCAGCAGCCGGGGGATCCGAAGTGGGGGCTACACCTTC. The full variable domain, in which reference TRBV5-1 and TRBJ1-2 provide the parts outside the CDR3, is KAGVTQTPRYLIKTRGQQVTLSCSPISGHRSVSWYQQTPGQGLQFLFEYFSETQRNKGNFPGRFSGRQFSNSRSEMNVSTLELGDSALYLCASSRGIRSGGYTFGSGTRLTVV.

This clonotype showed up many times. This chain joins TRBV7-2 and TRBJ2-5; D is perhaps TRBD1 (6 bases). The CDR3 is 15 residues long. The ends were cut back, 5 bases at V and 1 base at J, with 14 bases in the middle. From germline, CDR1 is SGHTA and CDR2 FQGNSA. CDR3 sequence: CASSPRVGGQETQYF. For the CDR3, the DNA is TGTGCCAGCAGCCCCCGTGTAGGGGGCCAAGAGACCCAGTACTTC.

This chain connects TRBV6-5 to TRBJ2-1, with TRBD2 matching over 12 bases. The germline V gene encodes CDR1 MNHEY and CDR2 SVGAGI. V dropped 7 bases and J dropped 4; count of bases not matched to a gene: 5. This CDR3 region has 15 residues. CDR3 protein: CASKLAGGSYNEQFF. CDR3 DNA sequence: TGTGCCAGCAAGCTAGCGGGGGGGAGTTACAATGAGCAGTTCTTC.

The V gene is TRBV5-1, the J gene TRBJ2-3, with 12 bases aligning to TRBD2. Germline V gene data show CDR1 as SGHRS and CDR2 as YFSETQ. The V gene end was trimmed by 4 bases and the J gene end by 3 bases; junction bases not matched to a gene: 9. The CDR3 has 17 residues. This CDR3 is CASSATPTSGGTDTQYF. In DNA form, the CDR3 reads TGCGCCAGCAGCGCTACTCCTACTAGCGGGGGGACAGATACGCAGTATTTT.

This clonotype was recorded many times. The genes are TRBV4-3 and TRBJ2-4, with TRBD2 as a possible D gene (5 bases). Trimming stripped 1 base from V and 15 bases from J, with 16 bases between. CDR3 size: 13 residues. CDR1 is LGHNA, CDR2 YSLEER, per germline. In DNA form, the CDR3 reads TGCGCCAGCAGCCAAGGTTTCGGTCGGGAACGGTACTTC. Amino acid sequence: CASSQGFGRERYF.